The rows below give T cell receptor beta chains drawn from one sample of a study of Graves' ophthalmopathy and Graves' hyperthyroidism. TCRdb redid the calling of the multiplex PCR reads with MiXCR, one entry per CDR3 protein. The table shows 200,000 to 250,000 distinct CDR3 sequences, with roughly 21% occurring only once. Sequenced sample: peripheral blood. These receptor sequences come from a woman aged 45 to 65 with Graves' ophthalmopathy. The CDR3 runs from the conserved cysteine through the conserved F or W. Fields, in order: CDR3 DNA, CDR3 protein, J gene, D gene, V gene, clone size. The D gene is left open where the match is weak. Clone sizes are given selectively: once, few, many, or a class where the clone is expanded.

TGCAGCGTGGAACTCAGGGAACTCTATGGCTACACCTTC	CSVELRELYGYTF	TRBJ1-2	-	TRBV29-1	many
TGTGCCACGGGTCCCCGTTTGGCTGAAGCTTTCTTT	CATGPRLAEAFF	TRBJ1-1	-	TRBV6-5	many
TGTGCCAGCATGCTCACCGGGGCCCGGGCCCAGCATTTT	CASMLTGARAQHF	TRBJ1-5	-	TRBV2	-
TGTGCCATTCGGGACAGGGCGTTGAACACTGAAGCTTTCTTT	CAIRDRALNTEAFF	TRBJ1-1	TRBD1	TRBV10-3	-
TGTGCCTGGAGAGGCTTGTACACTGAAGCTTTCTTT	CAWRGLYTEAFF	TRBJ1-1	-	TRBV30	few
TGTGCCATCAGTGACGTCGGTACTGGCGCAGCCAAAAACATTCAGTACTTC	CAISDVGTGAAKNIQYF	TRBJ2-4	-	TRBV10-3	many
TGTGCCAGCTCACCAACCGGGACAGGGCCTCGCGAGCAGTACTTC	CASSPTGTGPREQYF	TRBJ2-7	TRBD1	TRBV18	many
TGCAGCGCCGCAGTCGACCTAGATACGCAGTATTTT	CSAAVDLDTQYF	TRBJ2-3	-	TRBV29-1	many
TGTGCCAGCAGCGTAGGATGGGGGCCCAGTGAAGAGACCCAGTACTTC	CASSVGWGPSEETQYF	TRBJ2-5	-	TRBV9	many
TGTGCCAGCAGTTTGGTTGACGGTGGGACTGAAGCTTTCTTT	CASSLVDGGTEAFF	TRBJ1-1	-	TRBV12-3/TRBV12-4	-
TGTGCCAGCAGCTCGGACTCCCTAGAGCAGTTCTTC	CASSSDSLEQFF	TRBJ2-1	-	TRBV7-9	many
TGTGCCAGCAGCTCCTACCTGACTAGCGGTTCGACCGGGGAGCTGTTTTTT	CASSSYLTSGSTGELFF	TRBJ2-2	TRBD2	TRBV6-1	-
TGCAGCGTTGGACAGGGGAAAGAGACCCAGTACTTC	CSVGQGKETQYF	TRBJ2-5	TRBD1	TRBV29-1	many
TGTGCCAGCAACCAGGACAGGGGGGAGACCCAGTACTTC	CASNQDRGETQYF	TRBJ2-5	TRBD1	TRBV12-3/TRBV12-4	many
TGTGCCAGCAGCTTTGGAAAACAGGGCGGGGAGACCCAGTACTTC	CASSFGKQGGETQYF	TRBJ2-5	-	TRBV11-2	many
TGTGCCAGCAGCTTCGTTCTCAACACTGAAGCTTTCTTT	CASSFVLNTEAFF	TRBJ1-1	-	TRBV7-8	once
TGTGCCAGCTCAACATGGACTAGCGGGACCTACGAGCAGTACTTC	CASSTWTSGTYEQYF	TRBJ2-7	TRBD2	TRBV18	few
TGTGCCAGCAGCGTAGGAGTGACTAGCGGGTCTTCGGTTCAAGAGACCCAGTACTTC	CASSVGVTSGSSVQETQYF	TRBJ2-5	TRBD2	TRBV9	many
TGTGCCAGCTCACCATGGGAAAGCTCCGGCTACACCTTC	CASSPWESSGYTF	TRBJ1-2	-	TRBV18	few
TGCGCCAGCAGCTTGATCGGACCGCAGGCGGGGTCGAACGAGCAGTACTTC	CASSLIGPQAGSNEQYF	TRBJ2-7	-	TRBV5-1	many
TGTGCCAGCACCGTACAGGGCATCACTGAAGCTTTCTTT	CASTVQGITEAFF	TRBJ1-1	-	TRBV28	many
TGTGCCAGCAGTTTAGGGTGGGGCAGCGGGGAGCTGTTTTTT	CASSLGWGSGELFF	TRBJ2-2	-	TRBV27	-
TGTGCCAGCAGTACGGGACTGGGCCATAATCAGCCCCAGCCTTTT	CASSTGLGHNQPQPF	TRBJ1-5	-	TRBV27	-
TGTGCCAGCTCACCACTGGACAGTTTTAATTCACCCCTCCACTTT	CASSPLDSFNSPLHF	TRBJ1-6	-	TRBV18	many
TGCAGCGTTGATTACAAAGGGAGATTAGGGGCAGGAGAGACCCAGTACTTC	CSVDYKGRLGAGETQYF	TRBJ2-5	-	TRBV29-1	many
TGTGCCAGCGTCTTCGGATACGAGCAGTACTTC	CASVFGYEQYF	TRBJ2-7	-	TRBV27	-
TGCAGCGTTTTCAGCCGGGACAGGGAGAACACTGAAGCTTTCTTT	CSVFSRDRENTEAFF	TRBJ1-1	TRBD1	TRBV29-1	-
TGTGCCAGCAGACAGGGGTACGAGCAGTACTTC	CASRQGYEQYF	TRBJ2-7	TRBD1	TRBV11-2	many
TGTGCCATCAGTGAGCTATCCGGGACAGGGCCCCAAGAGCAGTACTTC	CAISELSGTGPQEQYF	TRBJ2-7	TRBD1	TRBV10-3	many
TGTGCCAGCAGCCTTACCGGGACAGGGAACACTGAAGCTTTCTTT	CASSLTGTGNTEAFF	TRBJ1-1	TRBD1	TRBV3-1	many
TGCGCCAGCAGCGCCCTCGACGGCCCCAATCAGCCCCAGCATTTT	CASSALDGPNQPQHF	TRBJ1-5	-	TRBV10-2	many
TGCGCCAGCAGCCATACAGGACGAGAGACCCAGTACTTC	CASSHTGRETQYF	TRBJ2-5	-	TRBV5-1	few
TGTGCCAGCTCACCACCGTCCCGCCAGGGTTCGGGGACCCAGTACTTC	CASSPPSRQGSGTQYF	TRBJ2-5	-	TRBV18	many
TGCAGTGCTTCCTATTCTGCGCCCCAGTACTTC	CSASYSAPQYF	TRBJ2-5	-	TRBV20-1	many
TGTGCCAGCAGCTTTACCCGGGACTTGCCCTACGAGCAGTACTTC	CASSFTRDLPYEQYF	TRBJ2-7	-	TRBV7-2	many